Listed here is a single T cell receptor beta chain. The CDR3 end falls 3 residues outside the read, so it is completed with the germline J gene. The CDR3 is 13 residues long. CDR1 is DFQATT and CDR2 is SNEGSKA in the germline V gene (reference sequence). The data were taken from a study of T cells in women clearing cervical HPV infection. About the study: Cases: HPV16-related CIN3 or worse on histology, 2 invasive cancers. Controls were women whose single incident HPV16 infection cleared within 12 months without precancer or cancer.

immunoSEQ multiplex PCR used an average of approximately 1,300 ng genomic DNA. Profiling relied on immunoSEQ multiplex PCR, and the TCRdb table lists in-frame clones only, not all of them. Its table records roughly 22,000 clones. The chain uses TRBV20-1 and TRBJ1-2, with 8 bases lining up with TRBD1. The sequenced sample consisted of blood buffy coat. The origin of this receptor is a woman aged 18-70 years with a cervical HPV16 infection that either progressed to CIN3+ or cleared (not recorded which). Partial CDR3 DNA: TGCAGTGCTACTGGACAGGGCCACCAGGGC. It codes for CSATGQGHQG. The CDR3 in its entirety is CSATGQGHQGYTF.